The 24 T cell receptor gamma chains presented below share a single source sample, sequenced in a study of Vδ1+ human thymocytes. Sequences come from RNA converted to cDNA by reverse transcription. Pooled V-gene forward primers with one constant-region reverse primer generated the CDR3 amplicons by multiplex PCR. TCRdb reanalysed the multiplex PCR reads via CATT. Here the sample spans approximately 7,000 gamma-chain clones, 40% to 50% being singletons. Points from the study as a whole: Thymic TRG and TRD repertoires appeared highly polyclonal, with Gaussian CDR3 length distributions.

These receptors have no identified antigens. Sequencing input: Vdelta1+ gamma-delta thymocytes from the thymus. Regarding subset: FACS-sorted CD3+ TCRalphabeta- TCRVdelta1+ TCRVdelta2- thymocytes. Every receptor here comes from a boy younger than two who had congenital heart surgery.

The chain has TRGV3 and TRGJ1 or TRGJ2. Germline V gene lookup returns CDR1 VTNTFY and CDR2 YDVSTARD (reference sequence). The CDR3 has 18 amino acids. J gave up 0 bases and V 0 bases, and 14 bases lay outside the gene matches. In DNA form, the CDR3 reads TGTGCCACCTGGGACAGGCTGGGAAAAAATTCGAATTATTATAAGAAACTCTTT. Protein sequence: CATWDRLGKNSNYYKKLF.

The chain employs TRGV3 and TRGJ1 or TRGJ2. No J gene is reported in TCRdb; it was inferred here by comparing the DNA with germline. Losses at the gene ends were 0 bases for V and 12 bases for J; bases not matched to a gene: 5. CDR1 is VTNTFY, CDR2 YDVSTARD, per germline (reference sequence). This CDR3 has 11 residues. In DNA form, the CDR3 reads TGTGCCACCTGGGACAGGCCTCGGAAACTCTTT. This gives the protein CATWDRPRKLF.

The table lists this clone with a few counts. The chain has TRGV5 and TRGJ1 or TRGJ2. This CDR3 spans 11 amino acids. Trimming took 3 bases from V and 7 from J; bases not matched to a gene: 3. CDR1 is VINAFY, CDR2 YDVSNSKD, per germline. CDR3: CATWDEYKKLF. The CDR3 nucleotides read TGTGCCACCTGGGACGAATATAAGAAACTCTTT.

V is TRGV3 and J is TRGJP2. No J gene is reported in TCRdb; it was inferred here by comparing the DNA with germline. The J segment lost 0 bases and the V segment lost 0 bases, leaving 4 bases of the junction unmatched. The CDR3 is 16 residues long. Germline CDR1 and CDR2: VTNTFY and YDVSTARD (reference sequence). Here the CDR3 DNA reads TGTGCCACCTGGGACAGGCTTGATAGTAGTGATTGGATCAAGACGTTT. The encoded protein is CATWDRLDSSDWIKTF.

The chain is built from TRGV1 and TRGJ1 or TRGJ2. Here the J gene was assigned by germline matching of the DNA, as TCRdb has none. TRGV1 is sorted into the ORF group, with uncertain function. The V and J ends lost 0 bases and 4 bases, in that order; junction bases with no gene match: 12. The CDR3 sequence is 16 residues long. CDR3 amino acids: CATWDRRLGRYYKKLF. The CDR3 DNA is TGTGCCACCTGGGACAGGCGCCTTGGGAGATATTATAAGAAACTCTTT.

This rearrangement joins TRGV4 to TRGJP2. No J gene was available from TCRdb, and it was assigned here by a germline match of the DNA. V shed 0 bases, J shed 3 bases, and the junction held 7 bases outside the gene matches. The CDR3 loop spans 16 amino acids. Germline lookup yields CDR1 EGSTGY and CDR2 YDSYTSSV. CDR3 DNA sequence: TGTGCCACCTGGGATGGGCGGAGGGGTAGTGATTGGATCAAGACGTTT. Amino acid sequence: CATWDGRRGSDWIKTF.

The chain recombines TRGV9 with TRGJ1 or TRGJ2. This CDR3 spans 15 amino acids. V dropped 0 bases and J dropped 0; count of bases not matched to a gene: 5. Germline V gene data show CDR1 as GITISATS and CDR2 as ISYDGTV (reference sequence). CDR3 nucleotide sequence: TGTGCCTTGTGGGAGGTGAAATTGAATTATTATAAGAAACTCTTT. It encodes CALWEVKLNYYKKLF.

As to this clone: A much bigger clone sits one base away, suggesting this may be a read error. This chain joins TRGV9 and TRGJ1 or TRGJ2. TCRdb lists no J gene, so it was determined here by aligning the DNA to germline. Germline V lookup: CDR1 GITISATS, CDR2 ISYDGTV (reference sequence). The CDR3 sequence is 12 residues long. With V trimmed by 0 bases and J by 8 bases, 4 bases remained unmatched. CDR3 protein: CALWEVNNKKLF. CDR3 DNA sequence: TGTGCCTTGTGGGAGGTGAACAATAAGAAACTCTTT.

Points on this clone: This sequence may be a read error, since a much larger clone differs from it by one base. Other DNA sequences in the same sample also yield this CDR3. The chain links TRGV4 to TRGJ1 or TRGJ2. Here the J gene was assigned by germline matching of the DNA, as TCRdb has none. Per germline, CDR1 EGSTGY and CDR2 YDSYTSSV. This CDR3 is 12 amino acids long. Trimming took 1 base from V and 6 from J; bases not matched to a gene: 3. The CDR3 here is CATWDGSYKKLF. CDR3 DNA sequence: TGTGCCACCTGGGATGGTTCTTATAAGAAACTCTTT.

This clone showed up just once. V is TRGV4 and J is TRGJ1 or TRGJ2. The J gene is not listed in TCRdb, so it was assigned here from a DNA match to germline. This CDR3 has 13 amino acids. Trimming removed 2 bases from V and 2 bases from J; junction bases left unmatched: 3. Germline V gene sequence: CDR1 EGSTGY, CDR2 YDSYTSSV. This CDR3 is CATWDDDYYKKLF. In DNA, the CDR3 is TGTGCCACCTGGGATGACGATTATTATAAGAAACTCTTT.

This chain uses TRGV4 with TRGJ1 or TRGJ2. TCRdb leaves out the J gene; it was filled in here by matching the DNA to germline. Losses at the gene ends were 0 bases for V and 12 bases for J; bases not matched to a gene: 5. From germline, CDR1 is EGSTGY and CDR2 YDSYTSSV. The CDR3 extends over 11 amino acids. CDR3 sequence reads: CATWDGLGKLF. Written as DNA, the CDR3 is TGTGCCACCTGGGATGGGCTGGGGAAACTCTTT.

The rearrangement links TRGV8 to TRGJ1 or TRGJ2. The J gene, not given by TCRdb, was assigned here from a germline match of the nucleotide sequence. The CDR3 has 12 residues. CDR1 is VENAVY, CDR2 YDSYNSRV, per germline. The V segment lost 3 bases and the J segment 7 bases; nucleotides outside the gene matches: 6. CDR3: CATWDQGYKKLF. CDR3 DNA: TGTGCCACCTGGGATCAGGGGTATAAGAAACTCTTT.

This clone was seen a handful of times. The sample holds other DNA sequences that translate to the same CDR3. The V and J genes are TRGV5 and TRGJ1 or TRGJ2. V was clipped by 0 bases and J by 2 bases; unmatched bases: 4. The CDR3 is made up of 14 amino acids. Germline CDR1 reads VINAFY; CDR2 reads YDVSNSKD. The CDR3 region is CATWDRPDYYKKLF. The CDR3 DNA sequence: TGTGCCACCTGGGACAGGCCGGATTATTATAAGAAACTCTTT.

The chain carries TRGV4 and TRGJ1 or TRGJ2. TCRdb does not report a J gene; here it was assigned by matching the DNA to germline references. CDR1 is EGSTGY, CDR2 YDSYTSSV, per germline. The CDR3 extends over 14 amino acids. Trimming at V came to 0 bases and at J to 3 bases, leaving 5 bases not matched to a gene. CDR3 coding DNA: TGTGCCACCTGGGATGGGCCGATTTATTATAAGAAACTCTTT. Protein sequence: CATWDGPIYYKKLF.

V gene TRGV8 combines with J gene TRGJ1 or TRGJ2. No J gene was available from TCRdb, and it was assigned here by a germline match of the DNA. V dropped 2 bases and J dropped 0; count of bases not matched to a gene: 10. The CDR3 length is 16 residues. Germline V gene lookup returns CDR1 VENAVY and CDR2 YDSYNSRV. In DNA form, the CDR3 reads TGTGCCACCTGGGATAAGGGCCCGACGAATTATTATAAGAAACTCTTT. Its protein is CATWDKGPTNYYKKLF.

About this clone itself: A much larger clone sits a single nucleotide away, making a read error possible. Other DNA sequences in the same sample also yield this CDR3. The J gene is TRGJ1 or TRGJ2, the V gene TRGV2. Here the J gene came from matching the DNA to germline, since TCRdb omits it. This CDR3 spans 13 amino acids. Losses at the gene ends were 0 bases for V and 4 bases for J; bases not matched to a gene: 3. The germline gives CDR1 EGSNGY, CDR2 YDSYNSKV. The CDR3 here is CATWDGRYYKKLF. CDR3 nucleotides: TGTGCCACCTGGGACGGGCGGTATTATAAGAAACTCTTT.

About this clone: At one boundary the junction diverges from the germline segment, which might be a read error. The chain uses TRGV4 and TRGJ1 or TRGJ2. TCRdb leaves out the J gene; it was filled in here by matching the DNA to germline. CDR1 and CDR2 from the germline V gene are EGSTGY and YDSYTSSV. The CDR3 loop spans 13 amino acids. CDR3 amino acids: CATWDGNYYEKLF. CDR3 DNA sequence: TGTGCCACCTGGGATGGCAATTATTATGAGAAACTCTTT.

The V call is TRGV9, the J call TRGJ1 or TRGJ2. J lost 7 bases, V lost 0 bases, and 12 bases had no gene match. CDR3 size: 15 residues. CDR1 is GITISATS and CDR2 is ISYDGTV in the germline V gene (reference sequence). DNA for the CDR3: TGTGCCTTGTGGGAGGTGCCCCGAGCGGGGTATAAGAAACTCTTT. It codes for CALWEVPRAGYKKLF.

This clone was recorded a few times. The chain has TRGV4 and TRGJ1 or TRGJ2. This CDR3 has 12 amino acids. In germline, CDR1 is EGSTGY, CDR2 YDSYTSSV. J gave up 12 bases and V 4 bases, and 12 bases lay outside the gene matches. CDR3 DNA sequence: TGTGCCACCTGGGAGCCCCGGGTTAGGAAACTCTTT. Residues: CATWEPRVRKLF.

On this clone itself: This may be a read error: a much more frequent sequence differs by one nucleotide. The J gene is given as TRGJ1 or TRGJ2, and the V gene is not called. This CDR3 spans 11 amino acids. The CDR3 DNA reads as TGTGCCACCTGGGACAGGCCCGCGAAACTCTTT. Its translation: CATWDRPAKLF.

This chain connects TRGV4 to TRGJ1 or TRGJ2. No J segment appears in TCRdb, so it was assigned here by matching the sequence to germline. V gave up 6 bases and J gave up 1 base; unmatched junction bases: 3. Germline assignment: CDR1 EGSTGY and CDR2 YDSYTSSV. This CDR3 spans 12 amino acids. Here the CDR3 reads CATWRNYYKKLF. CDR3 DNA: TGTGCCACCTGGCGCAATTATTATAAGAAACTCTTT.

As to this clone: Other DNA sequences in this specimen translate into the identical CDR3. The V call is TRGV5, the J call TRGJ1 or TRGJ2. TCRdb leaves out the J gene; it was filled in here by matching the DNA to germline. The CDR3 contains 14 residues. CDR1 and CDR2 from the germline V gene are VINAFY and YDVSNSKD. V gave up 1 base and J gave up 3 bases; unmatched junction bases: 6. The CDR3 region has the DNA TGTGCCACCTGGGACAGACCCTCTTATTATAAGAAACTCTTT. Residues: CATWDRPSYYKKLF.

This chain joins TRGV8 and TRGJ1 or TRGJ2. The J gene is absent in TCRdb and was assigned here via DNA matching to germline. Trimming removed 0 bases from V and 9 bases from J; junction bases left unmatched: 2. This CDR3 is built from 11 residues. Germline assignment: CDR1 VENAVY and CDR2 YDSYNSRV. DNA of the CDR3: TGTGCCACCTGGGATAGGGGTAAGAAACTCTTT. This encodes CATWDRGKKLF.

This clone has only a few counts. J is TRGJ1 or TRGJ2 and V is TRGV3. The J gene, left out of TCRdb, was set here by checking the DNA against germline. V shed 0 bases, J shed 3 bases, and the junction held 8 bases outside the gene matches. Per the germline V gene, CDR1 is VTNTFY and CDR2 is YDVSTARD (reference sequence). This CDR3 is built from 15 residues. CDR3 in amino acids: CATWDRPQPYYKKLF. DNA of the CDR3: TGTGCCACCTGGGACAGGCCCCAGCCTTATTATAAGAAACTCTTT.